The 28 T cell receptor beta chains listed next were all sequenced from one sample in a study of T cells in Graves' hyperthyroidism and ophthalmopathy. Amplification yielded TCR beta CDR3 regions, with RNA transcripts as the source. HTBI primers were used for first-round RT-PCR of the TCR CDR3. TCRdb used MiXCR to reprocess the multiplex PCR reads, holding one entry per CDR3 protein. The table lists roughly 500,000 distinct CDR3 sequences, 40% to 50% of them singletons, with 44% in the top ten. The source material was peripheral blood or thyroid tissue (not recorded which). All receptors derive from an adult woman with Graves' disease, either hyperthyroidism or ophthalmopathy (not recorded which).

This clonotype was counted a few times. The chain has TRBV29-1 and TRBJ1-1; D unresolved. V lost 5 bases, J lost 1 base, and 11 bases lay in between. CDR3 size: 13 residues. Per germline, CDR1 SQVTM and CDR2 ANQGSEA. The CDR3, as DNA: TGCAGCGTTACGGCCAGAGCGAACACTGAAGCTTTCTTT. Amino acids: CSVTARANTEAFF.

This clonotype was counted between two and nine times. The V and J genes are TRBV5-1 and TRBJ2-7, with D uncertain. V was trimmed by 7 bases and J by 5 bases, leaving 13 bases between them. Germline assignment: CDR1 SGHRS and CDR2 YFSETQ. The CDR3 extends over 12 amino acids. This CDR3 is CASSEWANEQYF. The CDR3 DNA follows: TGCGCCAGCTCTGAATGGGCCAACGAGCAGTACTTC.

The chain uses TRBV5-1 and TRBJ1-1; D ambiguous. The CDR3 spans 11 residues. The V gene's germline CDR1 is SGHRS and CDR2 YFSETQ. V lost 0 bases and J lost 8, with 5 bases in between. The CDR3 protein is CASSLGIEAFF. In DNA, the CDR3 is TGCGCCAGCAGCTTGGGGATCGAAGCTTTCTTT. The full variable domain, rest sourced from reference TRBV5-1 and TRBJ1-1, is KAGVTQTPRYLIKTRGQQVTLSCSPISGHRSVSWYQQTPGQGLQFLFEYFSETQRNKGNFPGRFSGRQFSNSRSEMNVSTLELGDSALYLCASSLGIEAFFGQGTRLTVV.

This clonotype was recorded at least ten times. Here the CDR3 reads CASSVVLGTGSSGANVLTF. The CDR3 region has the DNA TGTGCCAGCAGCGTGGTTTTGGGTACCGGGAGCTCTGGGGCCAACGTCCTGACTTTC. The rearrangement joins TRBV9 to TRBJ2-6, with D perhaps TRBD2 (6 bases). The CDR3 covers 19 residues. The germline V and J ends were trimmed by 2 bases and 0 bases, with 18 bases remaining between them. Germline CDR1 reads SGDLS; CDR2 reads YYNGEE.

This clonotype has a handful of counts. The J gene is TRBJ1-2, the V gene TRBV10-3; 7 bases are a match to TRBD1. The V and J ends lost 0 bases and 7 bases, in that order; junction bases with no gene match: 2. CDR3 size: 13 residues. Germline CDR1 and CDR2: ENHRY and SYGVKD. Here the CDR3 DNA reads TGTGCCATCAGTGAGTCGACAGGGATTGGCTACACCTTC. It is translated as CAISESTGIGYTF.

This clonotype was counted between two and nine times. The V gene is TRBV5-4, the J gene TRBJ2-7; D gene uncertain. V was clipped by 2 bases and J by 6 bases, with 15 bases between them. The CDR3 sequence is 14 residues long. Germline V gives CDR1 SGHNT, CDR2 YYREEE (reference sequence). Written as DNA, the CDR3 is TGTGCCAGCAGCTTCCAGTCGGGCCTCTTCGAGCAGTACTTC. Translated: CASSFQSGLFEQYF. Variable domain in full (rest from reference TRBV5-4 and TRBJ2-7): ETGVTQSPTHLIKTRGQQVTLRCSSQSGHNTVSWYQQALGQGPQFIFQYYREEENGRGNFPPRFSGLQFPNYSSELNVNALELDDSALYLCASSFQSGLFEQYFGPGTRLTVT.

This clonotype showed up many times. The chain joins TRBV5-1 to TRBJ2-2, with unresolved D. Trimming cost V 4 bases and J 8 bases, with 21 bases left between them. The germline V gene has CDR1 SGHRS and CDR2 YFSETQ. The CDR3 has 16 amino acids. CDR3 in amino acids: CASSPRRQFSSGELFF. The CDR3 bases are TGCGCCAGCAGCCCCCGCCGCCAGTTTTCGTCTGGGGAGCTGTTTTTT.

The chain has TRBV20-1 and TRBJ1-1, with 8 bases lining up with TRBD1. Germline CDR1 is DFQATT and CDR2 is SNEGSKA (reference sequence). V dropped 1 base and J dropped 8; count of bases not matched to a gene: 12. This CDR3 has 15 residues. The CDR3 here is CSARGPGQAHLEAFF. In nucleotides, the CDR3 is TGCAGTGCTAGAGGGCCGGGACAGGCACACCTAGAAGCTTTCTTT.

V is TRBV7-2 and J is TRBJ1-4; D is perhaps TRBD1 (5 bases). V dropped 8 bases and J dropped 8 bases, with 18 bases sitting between them. The CDR3 is made up of 14 amino acids. Germline CDR1 and CDR2: SGHTA and FQGNSA. Here the CDR3 reads CASGKIPRDEKLFF. CDR3 DNA: TGTGCCAGCGGGAAAATCCCGAGGGACGAAAAACTGTTTTTT.

As regards this clonotype: A much larger clone is a single base away; this may be a read error. V gene TRBV20-1 combines with J gene TRBJ1-2; weak D call: TRBD1 (6 bases). This CDR3 contains 15 residues. From germline, CDR1 is DFQATT and CDR2 SNEGSKA (reference sequence). The CDR3 loop is CSARGQQGTNYGCTF. CDR3 DNA: TGCAGTGCTAGGGGGCAACAGGGTACTAACTATGGCTGCACCTTC.

The V call is TRBV5-1, the J call TRBJ2-7; weak D call: TRBD1 (5 bases). V was clipped by 0 bases and J by 4 bases, with 14 bases between them. The CDR3 consists of 15 residues. Germline V gene sequence: CDR1 SGHRS, CDR2 YFSETQ. CDR3 sequence (DNA): TGCGCCAGCAGCTTGGAGGGCGGAAGACAGTACGAGCAGTACTTC. Its translation: CASSLEGGRQYEQYF.

The V and J genes are TRBV7-2 and TRBJ2-7, with 14 positions matching TRBD2. The V segment lost 5 bases and the J segment 6 bases; nucleotides outside the gene matches: 3. This CDR3 is 14 amino acids long. The germline CDR1 and CDR2 sequences are SGHTA and FQGNSA. The CDR3 protein is CASSLGTSGSEQYF. The CDR3 nucleotides are TGTGCCAGCAGCCTAGGGACTAGCGGGAGCGAGCAGTACTTC.

This clonotype was detected only once. The germline gene is not matched at one end of the junction; a read error may be the cause. The CDR3 sequence: CTSSSQGARKLFF. CDR3 coding DNA: TGTACCAGCAGTTCGCAGGGGGCGAGGAAACTGTTTTTT. The rearrangement joins TRBV5-5 to TRBJ1-4, with 8 nucleotides matching TRBD1. The CDR3 extends over 13 amino acids. Per the germline V gene, CDR1 is SGHKS and CDR2 is YYEKEE (reference sequence).

This clonotype was seen many times. V usage is TRBV20-1 and J usage is TRBJ1-3; TRBD1 matches at 8 bases. Germline CDR1 reads DFQATT; CDR2 reads SNEGSKA (reference sequence). The CDR3 covers 16 residues. J lost 0 bases, V lost 1 base, and 5 bases had no gene match. CDR3 bases: TGCAGTGCTAGAGTGAGTGACAGGGGCTCTGGAAACACCATATATTTT. Protein product: CSARVSDRGSGNTIYF.

There are many counts of this clonotype. The genes are TRBV19 and TRBJ2-2; D uncertain. CDR3 length: 15 residues. Germline-derived CDR1 and CDR2 are LNHDA and SQIVND (reference sequence). V lost 2 bases and J lost 3, with 10 bases in between. CDR3 coding DNA: TGTGCCAGTAGTATATTGTGGGCCCACACCGGGGAGCTGTTTTTT. Translating gives CASSILWAHTGELFF. Together with reference TRBV19 and TRBJ2-2, the CDR3 gives the full variable domain: DGGITQSPKYLFRKEGQNVTLSCEQNLNHDAMYWYRQDPGQGLRLIYYSQIVNDFQKGDIAEGYSVSREKKESFPLTVTSAQKNPTAFYLCASSILWAHTGELFFGEGSRLTVL.

Ten or more counts support this clonotype. This chain joins TRBV7-8 and TRBJ1-1; D might be TRBD1 (6 bases). Per germline, CDR1 SGHVS and CDR2 FQNEAQ. V was shortened by 5 bases and J by 2 bases, with 18 bases between the two germline ends. The CDR3 extends over 16 amino acids. CDR3 in amino acids: CASSLNRGAGNTEAFF. CDR3 DNA sequence: TGTGCCAGCAGCCTAAATAGGGGGGCAGGAAACACTGAAGCTTTCTTT.

V is TRBV7-9 and J is TRBJ2-7; D may be TRBD1 (5 bases). From germline, CDR1 is SEHNR and CDR2 FQNEAQ (reference sequence). V lost 3 bases, J lost 7 bases, and 13 bases lay in between. The CDR3 spans 13 residues. The DNA of the CDR3 is TGTGCCAGCAGCTTGCCCGGACAAGGAGAGCAGTACTTC. This gives the protein CASSLPGQGEQYF.

The rearrangement links TRBV24-1 to TRBJ1-4; unclear D gene. The CDR3 is 13 amino acids. Germline CDR1 and CDR2: KGHDR and SFDVKD. V was trimmed by 5 bases and J by 3 bases, leaving 6 bases between them. In DNA, the CDR3 is TGTGCCACCAGTGCTAAAGCTAATGAAAAACTGTTTTTT. Residues: CATSAKANEKLFF.

This clonotype was recorded at least ten times. This sequence joins TRBV20-1 and TRBJ1-1; D is unclear. The germline V gene encodes CDR1 DFQATT and CDR2 SNEGSKA (reference sequence). V was trimmed by 6 bases and J by 11 bases, leaving 19 bases between them. The CDR3 loop spans 12 amino acids. CDR3 protein: CSASPAARTAFF. Here the CDR3 DNA reads TGCAGTGCCTCTCCAGCGGCAAGGACGGCTTTCTTT.

The chain links TRBV7-2 to TRBJ2-7; TRBD1 might be the D (6 bases). CDR3 length: 14 residues. Germline loops: CDR1 SGHTA, CDR2 FQGNSA. Trimming left V 5 bases short and J 2 bases short, with 13 bases between. The CDR3, as DNA: TGTGCCAGCAGCCGTACGACAGGCCCCTACGAGCAGTACGTC. Translating it yields CASSRTTGPYEQYV.

V gene TRBV29-1 combines with J gene TRBJ1-2; perhaps TRBD1 as D (5 bases). Trimming cost V 8 bases and J 2 bases, with 21 bases left between them. CDR1 is SQVTM and CDR2 is ANQGSEA in the germline V gene. CDR3 length: 15 residues. The CDR3 region is CSQRTGQRRNYGYTF. The CDR3 bases are TGCAGCCAAAGAACGGGGCAGAGGAGAAACTATGGCTACACCTTC.

This clonotype appeared once. J is TRBJ1-1 and V is TRBV20-1; D not certain. The CDR3 has 14 amino acids. The germline V and J ends were trimmed by 3 bases and 7 bases, with 18 bases remaining between them. From germline, CDR1 is DFQATT and CDR2 SNEGSKA (reference sequence). The CDR3 reads CSARNPLGIGEAFF. DNA for the CDR3: TGCAGTGCTAGGAACCCACTCGGGATCGGTGAAGCTTTCTTT.

This chain's CDR3 is CAWSVQGYQPQHF. The CDR3 nucleotides read TGTGCCTGGAGTGTACAGGGGTATCAGCCCCAGCATTTT. J is TRBJ1-5 and V is TRBV30; 7 positions match TRBD1. Per the germline V gene, CDR1 is GTSNPN and CDR2 is SVGIG (reference sequence). J gave up 5 bases and V 0 bases, and 1 base lay outside the gene matches. The length of the CDR3 is 13 residues. Full variable domain (outside the CDR3, taken from reference TRBV30 and TRBJ1-5): SQTIHQWPATLVQPVGSPLSLECTVEGTSNPNLYWYRQAAGRGLQLLFYSVGIGQISSEVPQNLSASRPQDRQFILSSKKLLLSDSGFYLCAWSVQGYQPQHFGDGTRLSIL.

The chain couples TRBV20-1 to TRBJ1-5; D is undetermined. The CDR3 runs to 14 residues. Germline loops: CDR1 DFQATT, CDR2 SNEGSKA (reference sequence). V was trimmed by 6 bases and J by 1 base, leaving 13 bases between them. Here the CDR3 DNA reads TGCAGTGCGGAAGGGCCAGACAGCAATCAGCCCCAGCATTTT. Protein product: CSAEGPDSNQPQHF.

Only a few counts were recorded for this clonotype. The chain combines TRBV7-9 with TRBJ1-1, with 9 bases fitting TRBD1. The trim removed 5 bases at V and 6 bases at J, leaving 10 bases unmatched. Per germline, CDR1 SEHNR and CDR2 FQNEAQ (reference sequence). The length of the CDR3 is 15 residues. CDR3 in amino acids: CASSHRDRVMAEAFF. The CDR3 bases are TGTGCCAGCAGCCACCGGGACAGGGTCATGGCTGAAGCTTTCTTT. The full variable domain, in which reference TRBV7-9 and TRBJ1-1 provide the parts outside the CDR3, is DTGVSQNPRHKITKRGQNVTFRCDPISEHNRLYWYRQTLGQGPEFLTYFQNEAQLEKSRLLSDRFSAERPKGSFSTLEIQRTEQGDSAMYLCASSHRDRVMAEAFFGQGTRLTVV.

CDR3 bases: TGTGCCAGCAGCCACCGGGACAGCACAGATACGCAGTATTTT. Its translation: CASSHRDSTDTQYF. The J gene is TRBJ2-3, the V gene TRBV7-2; tentatively, D is TRBD1 or TRBD2 (5 bases each). V gave up 5 bases and J gave up 0 bases, with 9 bases separating them. CDR1 and CDR2 (germline): SGHTA, FQGNSA. The CDR3 runs to 14 residues.

This clonotype was counted at least ten times. The V gene is TRBV7-9, the J gene TRBJ1-1, with D perhaps TRBD1 (6 bases). CDR1 and CDR2 (germline): SEHNR, FQNEAQ (reference sequence). V lost 1 base to trimming and J lost 1 base, with 13 bases between them. The length of the CDR3 is 16 residues. This CDR3 reads CASSLGRGGGNTEAFF. CDR3 nucleotides: TGTGCCAGCAGCTTAGGAAGGGGAGGGGGGAACACTGAAGCTTTCTTT.

This clonotype occurred many times. The chain is built from TRBV20-1 and TRBJ1-2, with D perhaps matching TRBD1 (5 bases). This CDR3 comprises 17 residues. Germline CDR1 is DFQATT and CDR2 is SNEGSKA (reference sequence). The V end lost 0 bases, the J end lost 6 bases, and 23 bases lay between the germline ends. For the CDR3, the DNA is TGCAGTGCTAGAGATAATAGGCGAGTACAGGCAGGAGATGGCTACACCTTC. Amino acid sequence: CSARDNRRVQAGDGYTF.